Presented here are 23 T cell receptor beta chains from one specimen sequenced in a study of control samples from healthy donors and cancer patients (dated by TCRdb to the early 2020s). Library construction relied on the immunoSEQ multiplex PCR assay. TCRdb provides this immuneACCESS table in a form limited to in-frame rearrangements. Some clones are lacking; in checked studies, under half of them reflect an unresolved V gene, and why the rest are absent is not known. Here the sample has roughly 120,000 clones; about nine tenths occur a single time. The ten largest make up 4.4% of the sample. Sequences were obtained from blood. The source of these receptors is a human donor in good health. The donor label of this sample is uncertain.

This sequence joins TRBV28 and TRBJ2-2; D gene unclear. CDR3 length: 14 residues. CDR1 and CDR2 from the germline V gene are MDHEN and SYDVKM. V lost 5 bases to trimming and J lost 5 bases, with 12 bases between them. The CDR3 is CASSIRMYTGELFF. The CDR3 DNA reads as TGTGCCAGCAGTATCCGAATGTATACCGGGGAGCTGTTTTTT.

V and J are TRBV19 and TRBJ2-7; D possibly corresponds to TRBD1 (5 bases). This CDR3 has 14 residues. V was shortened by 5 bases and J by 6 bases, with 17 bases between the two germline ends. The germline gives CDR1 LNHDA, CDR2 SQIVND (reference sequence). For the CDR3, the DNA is TGTGCCAGTAGTCCAGGCTCGCAGGGCACCGAGCAGTACTTC. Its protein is CASSPGSQGTEQYF.

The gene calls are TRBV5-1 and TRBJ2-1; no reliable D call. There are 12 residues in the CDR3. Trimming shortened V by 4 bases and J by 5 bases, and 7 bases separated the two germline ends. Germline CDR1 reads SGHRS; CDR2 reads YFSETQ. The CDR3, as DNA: TGCGCCAGCAGCCCACCCAACAATGAGCAGTTCTTC. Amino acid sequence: CASSPPNNEQFF. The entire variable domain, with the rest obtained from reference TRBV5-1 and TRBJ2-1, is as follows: KAGVTQTPRYLIKTRGQQVTLSCSPISGHRSVSWYQQTPGQGLQFLFEYFSETQRNKGNFPGRFSGRQFSNSRSEMNVSTLELGDSALYLCASSPPNNEQFFGPGTRLTVL.

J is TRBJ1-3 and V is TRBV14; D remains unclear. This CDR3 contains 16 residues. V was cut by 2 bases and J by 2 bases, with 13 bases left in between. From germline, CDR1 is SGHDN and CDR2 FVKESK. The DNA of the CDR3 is TGTGCCAGCAGCCAATTCTCTTCCCGGGCTGGAAACACCATATATTTT. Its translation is CASSQFSSRAGNTIYF.

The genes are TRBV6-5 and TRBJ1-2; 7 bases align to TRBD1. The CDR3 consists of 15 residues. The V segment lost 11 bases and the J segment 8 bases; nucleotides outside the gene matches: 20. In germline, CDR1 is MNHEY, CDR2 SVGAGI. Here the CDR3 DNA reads TGTGCCTCACACAACCGCAGACAGGGTATTCGCGGCTACACCTTC. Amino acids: CASHNRRQGIRGYTF.

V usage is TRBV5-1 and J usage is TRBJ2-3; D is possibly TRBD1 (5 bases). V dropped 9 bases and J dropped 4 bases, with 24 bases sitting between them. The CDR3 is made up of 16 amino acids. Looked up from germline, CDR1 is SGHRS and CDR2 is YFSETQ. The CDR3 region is CATTQGWGRYSDTQYF. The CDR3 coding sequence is TGCGCCACCACGCAGGGTTGGGGTAGATATTCAGATACGCAGTATTTT.

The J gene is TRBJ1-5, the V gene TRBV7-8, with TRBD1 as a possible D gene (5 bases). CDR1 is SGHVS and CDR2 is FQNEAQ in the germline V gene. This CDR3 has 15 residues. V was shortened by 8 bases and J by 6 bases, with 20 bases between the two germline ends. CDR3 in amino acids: CASQLSPQGRQPQHF. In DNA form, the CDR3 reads TGTGCCAGCCAGCTTAGTCCGCAGGGACGTCAGCCCCAGCATTTT.

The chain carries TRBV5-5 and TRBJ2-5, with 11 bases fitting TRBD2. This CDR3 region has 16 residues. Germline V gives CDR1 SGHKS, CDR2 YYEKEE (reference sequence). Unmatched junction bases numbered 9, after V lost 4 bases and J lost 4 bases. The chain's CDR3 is CASSPDLAGGGETQYF. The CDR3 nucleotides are TGTGCCAGCAGCCCGGACCTAGCGGGGGGAGGAGAGACCCAGTACTTC.

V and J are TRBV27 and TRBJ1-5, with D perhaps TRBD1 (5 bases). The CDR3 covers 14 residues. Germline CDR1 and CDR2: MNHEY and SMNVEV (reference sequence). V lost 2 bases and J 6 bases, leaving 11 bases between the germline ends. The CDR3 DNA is TGTGCCAGCAGTTTACAGGGTCAGAGTCAGCCCCAGCATTTT. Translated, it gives CASSLQGQSQPQHF.

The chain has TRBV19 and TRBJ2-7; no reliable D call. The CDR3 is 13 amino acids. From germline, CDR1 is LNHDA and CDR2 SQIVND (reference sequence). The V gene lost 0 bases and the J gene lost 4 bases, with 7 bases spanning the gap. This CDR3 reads CASSIEAGYEQYV. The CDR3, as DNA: TGTGCCAGTAGTATAGAGGCTGGATACGAGCAGTACGTC.

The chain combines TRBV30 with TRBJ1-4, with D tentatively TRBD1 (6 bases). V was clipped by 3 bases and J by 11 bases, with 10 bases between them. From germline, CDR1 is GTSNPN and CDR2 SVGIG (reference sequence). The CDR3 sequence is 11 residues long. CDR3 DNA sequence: TGTGCCTGGAGGACAGGTTGGAAACTGTTTTTT. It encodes CAWRTGWKLFF.

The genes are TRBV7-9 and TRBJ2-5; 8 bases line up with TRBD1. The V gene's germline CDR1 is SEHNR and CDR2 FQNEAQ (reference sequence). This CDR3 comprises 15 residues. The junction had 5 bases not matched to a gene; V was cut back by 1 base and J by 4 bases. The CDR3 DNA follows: TGTGCCAGCAGCTTAGGGGCAGGGGGCCGAGAGACCCAGTACTTC. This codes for CASSLGAGGRETQYF. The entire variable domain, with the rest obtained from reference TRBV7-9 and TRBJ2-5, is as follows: DTGVSQNPRHKITKRGQNVTFRCDPISEHNRLYWYRQTLGQGPEFLTYFQNEAQLEKSRLLSDRFSAERPKGSFSTLEIQRTEQGDSAMYLCASSLGAGGRETQYFGPGTRLLVL.

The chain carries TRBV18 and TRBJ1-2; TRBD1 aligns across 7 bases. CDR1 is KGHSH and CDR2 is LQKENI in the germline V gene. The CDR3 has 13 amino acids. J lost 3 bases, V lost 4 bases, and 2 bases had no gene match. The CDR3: CASSQGQDYGYTF. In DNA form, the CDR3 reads TGTGCCAGCTCACAAGGACAGGACTATGGCTACACCTTC.

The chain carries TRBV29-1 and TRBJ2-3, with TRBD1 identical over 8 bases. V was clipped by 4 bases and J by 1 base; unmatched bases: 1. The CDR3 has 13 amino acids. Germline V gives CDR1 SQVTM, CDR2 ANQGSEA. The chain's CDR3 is CSVVDRGTDTQYF. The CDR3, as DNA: TGCAGCGTTGTGGACAGGGGCACAGATACGCAGTATTTT.

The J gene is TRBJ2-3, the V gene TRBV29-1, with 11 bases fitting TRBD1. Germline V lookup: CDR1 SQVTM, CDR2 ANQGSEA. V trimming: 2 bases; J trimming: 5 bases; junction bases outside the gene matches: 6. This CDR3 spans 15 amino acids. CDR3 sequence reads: CSVERGQGAGDTQYF. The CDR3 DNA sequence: TGCAGCGTTGAAAGAGGACAGGGGGCTGGAGATACGCAGTATTTT.

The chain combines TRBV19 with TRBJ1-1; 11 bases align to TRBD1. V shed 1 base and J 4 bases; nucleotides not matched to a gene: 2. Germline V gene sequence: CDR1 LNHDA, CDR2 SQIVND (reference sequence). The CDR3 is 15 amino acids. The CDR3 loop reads CASSIGGTGGTEAFF. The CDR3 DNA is TGTGCCAGTAGTATAGGTGGGACAGGGGGCACTGAAGCTTTCTTT. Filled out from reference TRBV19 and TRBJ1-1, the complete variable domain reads DGGITQSPKYLFRKEGQNVTLSCEQNLNHDAMYWYRQDPGQGLRLIYYSQIVNDFQKGDIAEGYSVSREKKESFPLTVTSAQKNPTAFYLCASSIGGTGGTEAFFGQGTRLTVV.

CDR3 coding DNA: TGCGCCAGCAGCCTGCGCGGGACCGATAATGAAAAACTGTTTTTT. This codes for CASSLRGTDNEKLFF. The chain joins TRBV4-1 to TRBJ1-4; the D gene is possibly TRBD1 (5 bases). Germline assignment: CDR1 MGHRA and CDR2 YSYEKL. The CDR3 covers 15 residues. V was trimmed by 4 bases and J by 4 bases, leaving 13 bases between them.

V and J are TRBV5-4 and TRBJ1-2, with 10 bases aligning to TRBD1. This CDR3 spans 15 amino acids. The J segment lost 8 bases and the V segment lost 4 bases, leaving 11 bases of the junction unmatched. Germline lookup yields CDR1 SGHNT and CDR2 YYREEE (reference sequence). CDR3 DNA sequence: TGTGCCAGCAGCGGGAAGGACAGGGGGAGTGGGGGCTACACCTTC. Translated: CASSGKDRGSGGYTF. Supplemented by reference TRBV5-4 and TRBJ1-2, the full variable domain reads ETGVTQSPTHLIKTRGQQVTLRCSSQSGHNTVSWYQQALGQGPQFIFQYYREEENGRGNFPPRFSGLQFPNYSSELNVNALELDDSALYLCASSGKDRGSGGYTFGSGTRLTVV.

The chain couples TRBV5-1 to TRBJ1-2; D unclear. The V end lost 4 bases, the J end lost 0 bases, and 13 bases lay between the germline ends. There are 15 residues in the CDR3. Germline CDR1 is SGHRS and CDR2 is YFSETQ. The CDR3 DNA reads TGCGCCAGCAGCACCGGACTGCTAGCTAACTATGGCTACACCTTC. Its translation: CASSTGLLANYGYTF.

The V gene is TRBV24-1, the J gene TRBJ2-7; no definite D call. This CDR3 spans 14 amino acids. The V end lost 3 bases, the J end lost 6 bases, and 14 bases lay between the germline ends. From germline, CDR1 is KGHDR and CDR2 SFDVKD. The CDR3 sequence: CATSDPIKDGEQYF. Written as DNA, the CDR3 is TGTGCCACCAGTGATCCCATTAAGGACGGCGAGCAGTACTTC.

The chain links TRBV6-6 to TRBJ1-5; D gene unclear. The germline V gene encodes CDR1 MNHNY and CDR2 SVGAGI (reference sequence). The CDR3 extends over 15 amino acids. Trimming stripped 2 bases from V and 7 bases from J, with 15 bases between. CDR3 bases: TGTGCCAGCAGTTACGAGACGGGTAGCGGGCAGCCCCAGCATTTT. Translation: CASSYETGSGQPQHF.

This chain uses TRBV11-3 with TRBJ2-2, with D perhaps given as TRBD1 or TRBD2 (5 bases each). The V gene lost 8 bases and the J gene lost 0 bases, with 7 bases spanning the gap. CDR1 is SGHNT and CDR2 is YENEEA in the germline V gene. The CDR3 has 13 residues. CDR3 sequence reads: CASGTPNTGELFF. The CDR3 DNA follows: TGTGCCAGCGGGACCCCGAACACCGGGGAGCTGTTTTTT.

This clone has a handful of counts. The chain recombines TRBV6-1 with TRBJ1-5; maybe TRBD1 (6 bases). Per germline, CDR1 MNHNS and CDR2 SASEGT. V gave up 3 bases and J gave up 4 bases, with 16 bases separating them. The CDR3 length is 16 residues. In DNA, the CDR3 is TGTGCCAGCAGTGATCCCCTTGACAGGAAGAATCAGCCCCAGCATTTT. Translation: CASSDPLDRKNQPQHF.